This entry concerns a single T cell receptor (beta chain). Profiled with immunoSEQ multiplex PCR; TCRdb holds only in-frame clones, not every one. The table shows about 84,000 clones, with over 90% occurring only once. CDR3 length: 14 residues. Germline V gene sequence: CDR1 SGHKS, CDR2 YYEKEE (reference sequence). The ends lost 6 bases at V and 9 bases at J; junction bases unmatched: 11. The data stem from a study of T cell changes during pregnancy in multiple sclerosis. The input for sequencing was peripheral blood, taken in the third trimester of pregnancy. This sequence originates from a female donor with multiple sclerosis, enrolled in a pregnancy study. The chain recombines TRBV5-5 with TRBJ2-7; 11 nucleotides align to TRBD2. The CDR3: CASMLGTSGVGQYF. The CDR3 DNA follows: TGTGCCAGCATGCTAGGGACTAGCGGTGTCGGGCAGTACTTC.